This T cell receptor beta chain was captured in a study of T cell repertoires in aging, cancer and after chemotherapy. The wider study: Clear clonal overlap appeared across healthy donor samples taken over several months to years.

Rearranged V-D-J TRB sequences were amplified with a mixed TRB-A/B primer pool. TCRdb redid the calling of the multiplex PCR reads with MiXCR, one entry per CDR3 protein. The table lists about 12,000 distinct CDR3 sequences, approximately 30% of them singletons. The template was genomic DNA from peripheral blood, not RNA. The V gene's germline CDR1 is SGHAT and CDR2 FQDESV (reference sequence). The CDR3 runs to 17 residues. V lost 5 bases and J lost 2; bases outside the gene matches: 13. Study-wide results and limits: Compared with age-matched healthy donors, untreated hematological or solid cancer patients showed higher blood TCR clonality. In each cancer cohort, median generation probability increased across chemotherapy, suggesting thymic output rebounded.

For this clonotype: Its antigen is unidentified.

This chain joins TRBV11-1 and TRBJ2-7, with 9 nucleotides matching TRBD1. The clonotype was recovered from a human donor in good health. The donor label of this sample is uncertain. Sequenced sample: blood. The CDR3 is CASSPQGGGTGTYEQYF. CDR3 nucleotides: TGTGCCAGCAGCCCGCAAGGGGGAGGGACAGGGACCTACGAGCAGTACTTC.